These 18 T cell receptor beta chains were sequenced from one sample in a study of identical twins (dated by TCRdb to the mid-2010s). Library creation used 5' RACE. The sequencer listed for this sample is Illumina HiSeq 2000. TCRdb reprocessed the public reads (quality trimming at Q25 with fastp, clone calling with MiXCR) and kept in-frame beta chains. Entries that share a CDR3 protein sequence are merged under the most common genes and DNA. Across this sample there are 1.5 million to 2 million distinct CDR3 sequences, with under 35% seen only once. The top ten clonotypes cover around 0.3% of the sample. Specimen: cord blood. These receptors originate from a newborn girl in good health.

This clonotype was seen a few times. The V call is TRBV6-1, the J call TRBJ2-1; D ambiguous. Germline V lookup: CDR1 MNHNS, CDR2 SASEGT. V was clipped by 4 bases and J by 13 bases, with 14 bases between them. This CDR3 is 12 amino acids long. The CDR3 spells CASSAVPYYQFF. As DNA, the CDR3 is TGTGCCAGCAGTGCCGTACCTTACTATCAGTTCTTC.

This clonotype was counted only a few times. V and J are TRBV5-6 and TRBJ1-1, with D tentatively TRBD1 (5 bases). V was cut by 1 base and J by 3 bases, with 10 bases left in between. This CDR3 is 14 amino acids long. Germline V gene sequence: CDR1 SGHDT, CDR2 YYEEEE. In DNA, the CDR3 is TGTGCCAGCAGCTTGAAAGGGGCGTACACTGAAGCTTTCTTT. Translation gives CASSLKGAYTEAFF.

V gene TRBV2 combines with J gene TRBJ2-3; 7 nucleotides align to TRBD2. This CDR3 is 15 amino acids long. The germline V gene has CDR1 SNHLY and CDR2 FYNNEI. The V segment lost 6 bases and the J segment 3 bases; nucleotides outside the gene matches: 9. The CDR3 DNA sequence: TGTGCCAGCAGGATACTAGCGCTAGGAACAGATACGCAGTATTTT. Its translation: CASRILALGTDTQYF. Together with reference TRBV2 and TRBJ2-3, the CDR3 gives the full variable domain: EPEVTQTPSHQVTQMGQEVILRCVPISNHLYFYWYRQILGQKVEFLVSFYNNEISEKSEIFDDQFSVERPDGSNFTLKIRSTKLEDSAMYFCASRILALGTDTQYFGPGTRLTVL.

This clonotype was observed a handful of times. The chain employs TRBV12-3 or TRBV12-4 and TRBJ2-2; 15 bases are shared with TRBD2. The CDR3 has 17 amino acids. V lost 6 bases, J lost 1 base, and 3 bases stayed unmatched. The CDR3 coding sequence is TGTGCCAGCAGCCCGGGACTAGCGGGGGGGAACACCGGGGAGCTGTTTTTT. This gives the protein CASSPGLAGGNTGELFF.

The chain joins TRBV20-1 to TRBJ2-3; TRBD2 matches at 12 bases. There are 14 residues in the CDR3. The J segment lost 0 bases and the V segment lost 7 bases, leaving 2 bases of the junction unmatched. Germline lookup yields CDR1 DFQATT and CDR2 SNEGSKA (reference sequence). In nucleotides, the CDR3 is TGCAGTGGAGGACTAGCGGGGAGCACAGATACGCAGTATTTT. This sequence encodes CSGGLAGSTDTQYF.

This clonotype was picked up many times. The chain recombines TRBV5-1 with TRBJ2-5; maybe TRBD1 (5 bases). V lost 4 bases and J 5 bases, leaving 12 bases between the germline ends. This CDR3 is built from 13 residues. Germline V gives CDR1 SGHRS, CDR2 YFSETQ. The CDR3 nucleotides read TGCGCCAGCAGCCTAGGACATGAGGAGACCCAGTACTTC. Amino acids: CASSLGHEETQYF.

The chain combines TRBV24-1 with TRBJ1-2; D possibly corresponds to TRBD1 (5 bases). CDR1 is KGHDR and CDR2 is SFDVKD in the germline V gene. The CDR3 is made up of 14 amino acids. The V and J ends lost 1 base and 5 bases respectively, with 10 bases between them. CDR3 residues: CATSDFSQGYGYTF. DNA for the CDR3: TGTGCCACCAGTGATTTCAGCCAGGGTTATGGCTACACCTTC.

V is TRBV2 and J is TRBJ2-1, with TRBD2 identical over 12 bases. Gene TRBJ2-7 matches the end of the DNA better, so the J call may be wrong. Germline CDR1 and CDR2: SNHLY and FYNNEI. CDR3 length: 18 residues. CDR3 in amino acids: CASSRTSGVLSSYNEQYF. In DNA form, the CDR3 reads TGTGCCAGCAGTAGGACTAGCGGGGTTCTTAGCTCCTACAATGAGCAGTACTTC.

The chain recombines TRBV12-3 or TRBV12-4 with TRBJ1-6; D remains unclear. Trimming took 1 base from V and 7 from J, leaving 8 bases between them. The CDR3 has 14 residues. The CDR3 region is CASSLGEGNSPLHF. CDR3 bases: TGTGCCAGCAGTTTAGGGGAGGGAAATTCACCCCTCCACTTT.

The chain is built from TRBV7-2 and TRBJ2-3, with D perhaps TRBD2 (6 bases). V was cut by 2 bases and J by 3 bases, with 21 bases left in between. Germline CDR1 SGHTA, CDR2 FQGNSA. The CDR3 is 18 amino acids. The CDR3 nucleotides are TGTGCCAGCAGCTTAACCGTTACTACCGGCGGGAAGACAGATACGCAGTATTTT. Translated: CASSLTVTTGGKTDTQYF.

On this clonotype itself: A junction boundary mismatches the germline segment, possibly from a read error. The chain couples TRBV11-2 to TRBJ2-4; TRBD1 is a possible D gene (6 bases). CDR3 length: 16 residues. The germline V gene has CDR1 SGHAT and CDR2 FQNNGV. This chain's CDR3 is CASSLSQGYAKNVQYF. The DNA for the CDR3 is TGTGCCAGCAGCTTAAGTCAGGGGTACGCCAAAAACGTTCAGTACTTC.

This chain links TRBV10-3 with TRBJ2-4; tentative D call: TRBD1 (5 bases). The J call may be incorrect, as the DNA end agrees better with TRBJ2-7. The CDR3 sequence is 13 residues long. Germline CDR1 is ENHRY and CDR2 is SYGVKD. As DNA, the CDR3 is TGTGCCATCAGTGACTGGGGCCCCAACGAGCAGTACTTC. This encodes CAISDWGPNEQYF.

In regard to this clonotype: A read error is possible here, since a much larger clone lies one base away. V and J are TRBV5-1 and TRBJ1-2; D not resolved. Trimming pared 4 bases from V and 10 bases from J, leaving 17 bases between. Germline V gene lookup returns CDR1 SGHRS and CDR2 YFSETQ. This CDR3 region has 13 residues. The DNA for the CDR3 is TGCGCCAGCAGCCCTCTTTCCTTGGGGATCTACACCTTC. Its translation is CASSPLSLGIYTF.

This clonotype occurred a few times. J is TRBJ2-5 and V is TRBV21-1; the table's D call, TRBD2, has no DNA check behind it. Near its end, the DNA agrees better with TRBJ2-7, so the J call may be wrong. TRBV21-1 is given as a pseudogene. The CDR3 sequence is 14 residues long. CDR3 nucleotide sequence: TGTGCCAGCAGGTCGGGTAGCGGGAACTACGAGCAGTACTTC. Its protein product is CASRSGSGNYEQYF.

The CDR3 DNA sequence: TGCAGTGCTACTAGCCGGACCCTCTACGAGCAGTACTTC. Translation: CSATSRTLYEQYF. This rearrangement joins TRBV20-1 to TRBJ2-7, with a tentative D call TRBD2 (5 bases). This CDR3 contains 13 residues. V was trimmed by 4 bases and J by 3 bases, leaving 13 bases between them. Germline V gene lookup returns CDR1 DFQATT and CDR2 SNEGSKA (reference sequence).

CDR3 protein: CAISTFTSGKQYF. CDR3 bases: TGTGCCATCAGTACTTTTACCTCCGGGAAGCAGTACTTC. This chain links TRBV10-3 with TRBJ2-5; tentative D call: TRBD2 (5 bases). Trimming shortened V by 5 bases and J by 11 bases, and 18 bases separated the two germline ends. The germline V gene has CDR1 ENHRY and CDR2 SYGVKD. This CDR3 is 13 amino acids long.

This clonotype showed up just a few times. This chain uses TRBV11-2 with TRBJ2-1; 10 nucleotides line up with TRBD2. CDR3 length: 16 amino acids. With 1 base clipped from V and 5 bases from J, the junction kept 5 bases outside the gene matches. CDR1 is SGHAT and CDR2 is FQNNGV in the germline V gene. The CDR3: CASSLALAGVDNEQFF. In DNA form, the CDR3 reads TGTGCCAGCAGCTTAGCCCTAGCGGGAGTGGACAATGAGCAGTTCTTC.

The gene calls are TRBV21-1 and TRBJ2-7. TRBV21-1 is noted as a pseudogene. The CDR3 sequence is 18 residues long. The CDR3 protein is CASSKSIFSAGGYNEQYF. DNA for the CDR3: TGTGCCAGCAGCAAATCGATTTTTTCTGCGGGAGGCTACAATGAGCAGTACTTC.